This paragraph reports one T cell receptor beta chain. Its antigen remains unknown. Sequencing used immunoSEQ multiplex PCR; TCRdb keeps in-frame clones, though not all of them. The sample lists about 2.4 million clones; roughly 93% were seen once. This sample is drawn from a study of shared clonotypes between healthy human individuals. At the level of the study: Contributing individuals were a couple of females and three males aged 18 to 49. Findings and limits, study-wide: Larger estimated richness was generally seen in naive subsets than in memory subsets.

This CDR3 has 14 amino acids. V shed 2 bases and J 7 bases; nucleotides not matched to a gene: 4. Germline assignment: CDR1 MNHEY and CDR2 SVGAGI. This receptor was obtained from a man between 18 and 35 years old in good health. Some clones in this sample may be carry-over from other donors' samples. V and J are TRBV6-5 and TRBJ2-5; 10 nucleotides align to TRBD1. The sequenced material came from naive CD4+ T cells from PBMCs. The subset denotes: CD45RA+ positively selected. The CDR3 nucleotides read TGTGCCAGCAGTTACGGGGGACAGGGGAGGACCCAGTACTTC. Protein product: CASSYGGQGRTQYF.